The clone carrying this TCR beta chain has a handful of counts. Measured with immunoSEQ multiplex PCR; TCRdb has only the in-frame clones, and not every one. This table holds thousands of clones, 90% to 95% found once. The sample comes from a study of tumor T cells in aggressive B-cell lymphoma. The trim removed 5 bases at V and 8 bases at J, leaving 6 bases unmatched. The germline CDR1 and CDR2 sequences are SEHNR and FQNEAQ (reference sequence). The CDR3 is 13 amino acids. The chain links TRBV7-9 to TRBJ1-2; TRBD1 matches 9 bases. The TCR comes from an adult with diffuse large B cell lymphoma. Sequencing was done on a sample of tumor tissue. The CDR3 sequence: CASSQGQGIGYTF. The CDR3 DNA reads TGTGCCAGCAGCCAGGGACAGGGAATCGGCTACACCTTC. The entire variable domain, with the rest obtained from reference TRBV7-9 and TRBJ1-2, is as follows: DTGVSQNPRHKITKRGQNVTFRCDPISEHNRLYWYRQTLGQGPEFLTYFQNEAQLEKSRLLSDRFSAERPKGSFSTLEIQRTEQGDSAMYLCASSQGQGIGYTFGSGTRLTVV.